The clone carrying this T cell receptor (beta chain) was counted many times. The data are from a study of T cells in Graves' hyperthyroidism and ophthalmopathy. Amplification of TCR beta CDR3 regions was performed using RNA transcripts as template. With the HTBI primer set, the TCR CDR3 went through a first round of RT-PCR. From the multiplex PCR reads, TCRdb called clonotypes with MiXCR, one entry per CDR3 protein. Among around 580,000 distinct CDR3 sequences listed, approximately 16% were seen once. The source material was blood. The clonotype comes from a woman aged 18-35 years with Graves' hyperthyroidism.

CDR3 DNA sequence: TGTGCCAGCTCACTCCCCCTGAGGGACCGAGGGGAAGCTTTCTTT. As protein: CASSLPLRDRGEAFF. The genes are TRBV18 and TRBJ1-1; maybe TRBD1 (5 bases). CDR1 and CDR2 from the germline V gene are KGHSH and LQKENI. The CDR3 is 15 residues long. V lost 4 bases to trimming and J lost 8 bases, with 20 bases between them.